A selection of T cell receptor beta chains follows, all from one sample in a study of T cells in Graves' hyperthyroidism and ophthalmopathy. MiXCR was run by TCRdb on the multiplex PCR reads, yielding one entry per CDR3 protein. The sample shows roughly 510,000 distinct CDR3 sequences, less than 25% of them seen only once. Sequencing input: blood. The receptors here all came from a man between 18 and 29 years old with Graves' hyperthyroidism. The CDR3 runs from the conserved cysteine through the conserved F or W. The D gene is left open where the match is weak. Only part of the rows carry a size: once, few, many, or a class if the clone is expanded.

CDR3nt	CDR3aa	v_gene	j_gene	d_gene	abundance
TGTGCCAGCAGTCAACAGGGCCTCCAAGAGACCCAGCACTTC	CASSQQGLQETQHF	TRBV6-1	TRBJ2-5	.	many
TGCAGTGCCCGGGACAGTTTTCAGCCCCAGCATTTT	CSARDSFQPQHF	TRBV20-1	TRBJ1-5	TRBD1	many
TGCAGCGTCGCGACCGGGGGGACCATATATTTT	CSVATGGTIYF	TRBV29-1	TRBJ1-3	.	.
TGTGCCACCAGTGGCCGGGACAGCAATGGCTACACCTTC	CATSGRDSNGYTF	TRBV24-1	TRBJ1-2	TRBD1	many
TGTGCCAGCAAACCGGGACTAGCGGACGAGCAGTACTTC	CASKPGLADEQYF	TRBV6-1	TRBJ2-7	TRBD2	.
TGTGCCAGCAGGGTTAGCTTGAACACTGAAGCTTTCTTT	CASRVSLNTEAFF	TRBV2	TRBJ1-1	.	many
TGTGCCAGCAGTCCGGGACCAGGAGAGGGGATACAGCCCCAGCATTTT	CASSPGPGEGIQPQHF	TRBV28	TRBJ1-5	.	many
TGTGCCAGCGCCTGGAAGACTAGCGGATACGAGCAGTACTTC	CASAWKTSGYEQYF	TRBV6-1	TRBJ2-7	TRBD2	.
TGTGCCAGCAGTGGGCAGTCTTACACTGAAGCTTTCTTT	CASSGQSYTEAFF	TRBV2	TRBJ1-1	.	many
TGTGCCAGCAGCCCCAGGACGGGGGAGGGCCTGTATGAGCAGTACTTC	CASSPRTGEGLYEQYF	TRBV4-2	TRBJ2-7	TRBD2	.
TGTGCCAGCACCACGCAATTGGACGCGGTCCGGCATTTT	CASTTQLDAVRHF	TRBV28	TRBJ1-5	.	.
TGTGCCACCAGATCCGGGACAGGTTACCACGAGCAGTACTTC	CATRSGTGYHEQYF	TRBV15	TRBJ2-7	TRBD1	few
TGTGCCAGCAGCCGAGGAGGCAGTGAAGCTTTCTTT	CASSRGGSEAFF	TRBV6-1	TRBJ1-1	.	many
TGCGCCAGCAGCACCAGACAGGGAAGAAATGGCTACACCTTC	CASSTRQGRNGYTF	TRBV4-1	TRBJ1-2	TRBD1	many
TGTGCCAGCAGTGAAGGGACAGGGAGCGACGAGCAGTACTTC	CASSEGTGSDEQYF	TRBV6-1	TRBJ2-7	TRBD1	.
TGTGCCAGCAGTTACGGCAGGGACGTTGGCGGCCAGTACTTC	CASSYGRDVGGQYF	TRBV6-2/TRBV6-3	TRBJ2-5	.	many
TGTGCCAGCAGTTTGTCAGGGACCACTGATTTCTTT	CASSLSGTTDFF	TRBV12-3/TRBV12-4	TRBJ1-1	.	.
TGTGCCAGTAGTACTTTTGGTGGAGCGGTGGATTCACCCCTCCACTTT	CASSTFGGAVDSPLHF	TRBV19	TRBJ1-6	.	once
TGTGCCAGCACCAGGGAGACTCAGCCCCAGCATTTT	CASTRETQPQHF	TRBV6-1	TRBJ1-5	.	.
TGTGCCAGCAGTTACGTCTGGGTCGGGACCGGGGAGCTGTTTTTT	CASSYVWVGTGELFF	TRBV6-2/TRBV6-3	TRBJ2-2	.	many
TGTGCCAGCAGCGCGGTGGACGGTGGGGCTTCACCCCTCCACTTT	CASSAVDGGASPLHF	TRBV6-1	TRBJ1-6	.	.
TGTGCCAGCAGCTTACCCGGGACAGGGCCCTACGAGCAGTACTTC	CASSLPGTGPYEQYF	TRBV11-3	TRBJ2-7	TRBD1	many